Shown below are 11 T cell receptor beta chains from a single sample sequenced in a study of blood T cells in healthy people across ages. A J-beta primer mix and a sample-barcoded 5' primer were used in a second PCR of roughly 7 to 12 cycles. TCRdb fed the 5' RACE reads into MiXCR, producing one record per CDR3 protein. The data show about 680,000 distinct CDR3 sequences, around 49% seen once. Material: blood. These receptor sequences come from a woman aged 60-75 years in good health.

This sequence joins TRBV5-1 and TRBJ2-3; D might be TRBD1 or TRBD2, each matching 6 bases. CDR1 SGHRS and CDR2 YFSETQ come from the germline V gene. CDR3 size: 15 residues. The V end was cut by 3 bases, the J end by 1 base, with 12 bases between. Here the CDR3 reads CASSWRGDGTDTQYF. In DNA form, the CDR3 reads TGCGCCAGCAGCTGGAGGGGGGACGGCACAGATACGCAGTATTTT.

Only a few counts were recorded for this clonotype. The CDR3 DNA reads TGCAGCGCCGTTGGGGTGGCGGGAGCCCCAGATACGCAGTATTTT. This encodes CSAVGVAGAPDTQYF. This sequence joins TRBV29-1 and TRBJ2-3; 7 bases are shared with TRBD2. Trimming cost V 7 bases and J 4 bases; bases outside gene matches: 14. Germline V gene sequence: CDR1 SQVTM, CDR2 ANQGSEA. The CDR3 length is 15 residues.

This clonotype was counted only a few times. The genes are TRBV9 and TRBJ2-2; D may be TRBD2 (6 bases). V was shortened by 0 bases and J by 1 base, with 10 bases between the two germline ends. This CDR3 region has 16 residues. CDR1 and CDR2 (germline): SGDLS, YYNGEE. The CDR3 nucleotides read TGTGCCAGCAGCGTAGGAAAGCGGGTGAACACCGGGGAGCTGTTTTTT. It specifies CASSVGKRVNTGELFF.

The rearrangement links TRBV7-3 to TRBJ2-1, with TRBD2 matching 9 bases. Germline assignment: CDR1 SGHTA and CDR2 FQGTGA. The V segment lost 5 bases and the J segment 8 bases; nucleotides outside the gene matches: 10. The CDR3 totals 15 residues. The DNA of the CDR3 is TGTGCCAGCAGCCCCAGACTAGCGGTTTACGATGAGCAGTTCTTC. Protein: CASSPRLAVYDEQFF.

The chain is built from TRBV5-1 and TRBJ2-1; D may be TRBD2 (6 bases). Per germline, CDR1 SGHRS and CDR2 YFSETQ. Between the trimmed V and J ends, which lost 0 bases and 4 bases, there was a span of 14 bases. The CDR3 runs 16 residues. CDR3 nucleotides: TGCGCCAGCAGCTTGGACGGTCCGGGGGTATACAATGAGCAGTTCTTC. Protein product: CASSLDGPGVYNEQFF.

This chain uses TRBV20-1 with TRBJ2-2; 7 bases fit TRBD1. Germline assignment: CDR1 DFQATT and CDR2 SNEGSKA (reference sequence). The CDR3 is 13 residues long. With 4 bases clipped from V and 5 bases from J, the junction kept 4 bases outside the gene matches. CDR3 loop: CSAKETGTGELFF. DNA of the CDR3: TGCAGTGCTAAGGAGACAGGGACCGGGGAGCTGTTTTTT.

This clonotype was seen a handful of times. The V gene is TRBV7-2, the J gene TRBJ2-1; 10 nucleotides line up with TRBD2. This CDR3 region has 14 residues. The V gene's germline CDR1 is SGHTA and CDR2 FQGNSA. The ends lost 1 base at V and 12 bases at J; junction bases unmatched: 6. Here the CDR3 DNA reads TGTGCCAGCAGCTTAGGCCTAGCGGGAGAGCGGCAGTTCTTC. It yields the protein CASSLGLAGERQFF.

Details on this clonotype: Its ends do not fully match the called genes, so a read error is possible. The V and J genes are TRBV10-3 and TRBJ2-7, with D possibly being TRBD1 or TRBD2 (5 bases each). Germline V gene data show CDR1 as ENHRY and CDR2 as SYGVKD. This CDR3 has 16 amino acids. The CDR3 region is CAVSESTPGTLREQYF. The DNA of the CDR3 is TGTGCCGTCAGTGAGTCGACGCCAGGGACGCTTCGAGAGCAGTACTTC.

This clonotype was observed a few times. This chain connects TRBV6-5 to TRBJ2-7; D is perhaps TRBD2 (6 bases). The CDR3 loop spans 14 amino acids. V was shortened by 6 bases and J by 2 bases, with 14 bases between the two germline ends. CDR1 is MNHEY, CDR2 SVGAGI, per germline. CDR3 in DNA: TGTGCCAGCAGCAAAGGGCGGGATCCCTACGAGCAGTACTTC. Translating gives CASSKGRDPYEQYF.

This clonotype occurred a few times. This chain links TRBV7-2 with TRBJ2-1, with D possibly matching TRBD1 (6 bases). Trimming pared 2 bases from V and 3 bases from J, leaving 14 bases between. The CDR3 contains 16 residues. The germline V gene encodes CDR1 SGHTA and CDR2 FQGNSA. Here the CDR3 reads CASSLRAGVFYNEQFF. The CDR3 DNA sequence: TGTGCCAGCAGCTTAAGGGCAGGGGTGTTCTACAATGAGCAGTTCTTC.

This clonotype was observed a few times. The rearrangement links TRBV7-2 to TRBJ2-1; 9 bases align to TRBD2. Germline lookup yields CDR1 SGHTA and CDR2 FQGNSA. The CDR3 sequence is 16 residues long. The V and J ends lost 7 bases and 1 base, in that order; junction bases with no gene match: 8. As DNA, the CDR3 is TGTGCCAGCAAACTTGGTAGCGGGAGTTCCTACAATGAGCAGTTCTTC. Its translation: CASKLGSGSSYNEQFF.